This passage covers 19 T cell receptor beta chains from one sample sequenced in a study of Ad26.COV2.S vaccination and SARS-CoV-2 variants. Treatment described: 15 to 20 received Ad26.COV2.S at low or high dose, single or two shots; about five received placebo; per-sample allocation not given. After the first vaccine or placebo injection, samples were drawn on day 63. The table came from immunoSEQ multiplex PCR; TCRdb's copy has only in-frame clones and leaves some out. The data contain 350,000 to 500,000 clones, 88% of them singletons. Sample: peripheral blood, taken in a trial of Ad26.COV2.S vaccine versus placebo. These receptors were obtained from a person aged 18-60 years who received the Ad26.COV2.S COVID-19 vaccine or a placebo.

The V gene is TRBV6-6, the J gene TRBJ2-7; TRBD2 matches 9 bases. This CDR3 spans 14 amino acids. Per the germline V gene, CDR1 is MNHNY and CDR2 is SVGAGI (reference sequence). J lost 5 bases, V lost 6 bases, and 8 bases had no gene match. The CDR3 loop reads CASSRRGGSHEQYF. In DNA form, the CDR3 reads TGTGCCAGCAGCAGGCGGGGGGGGTCCCACGAGCAGTACTTC.

This chain uses TRBV2 with TRBJ2-1, with D perhaps matching TRBD2 (6 bases). The CDR3 covers 14 residues. The germline V and J ends were trimmed by 10 bases and 4 bases, with 17 bases remaining between them. Germline V lookup: CDR1 SNHLY, CDR2 FYNNEI. CDR3 protein: CATKVADGYNEQFF. CDR3 in DNA: TGTGCCACAAAGGTAGCGGACGGATACAATGAGCAGTTCTTC.

V usage is TRBV25-1 and J usage is TRBJ1-1; 12 nucleotides agree with TRBD1. Germline V gives CDR1 MGHDK, CDR2 SYGVNS. The trim removed 2 bases at V and 10 bases at J, leaving 5 bases unmatched. This CDR3 is built from 14 residues. The DNA for the CDR3 is TGTGCCAGCAGTGAAGCTGGGACAGGGGGCTTAGCTTTCTTT. It encodes CASSEAGTGGLAFF. The full variable domain, in which reference TRBV25-1 and TRBJ1-1 provide the parts outside the CDR3, is EADIYQTPRYLVIGTGKKITLECSQTMGHDKMYWYQQDPGMELHLIHYSYGVNSTEKGDLSSESTVSRIRTEHFPLTLESARPSHTSQYLCASSEAGTGGLAFFGQGTRLTVV.

The chain couples TRBV25-1 to TRBJ1-1; 9 nucleotides line up with TRBD1. The trim removed 4 bases at V and 3 bases at J, leaving 3 bases unmatched. CDR1 MGHDK and CDR2 SYGVNS come from the germline V gene. The length of the CDR3 is 14 residues. CDR3 region: CASSGRTGDTEAFF. In DNA form, the CDR3 reads TGTGCCAGCAGTGGGCGGACAGGGGACACTGAAGCTTTCTTT.

This clone was picked up one time. The chain recombines TRBV7-9 with TRBJ1-4, with D maybe TRBD1 (6 bases). CDR3 length equals 15 residues. Trimming removed 5 bases at V and 5 bases at J, with 15 bases between. Per germline, CDR1 SEHNR and CDR2 FQNEAQ (reference sequence). CDR3 DNA: TGTGCCAGCAGCCAGAACAGGGAACCCAATGAAAAACTGTTTTTT. Translating it yields CASSQNREPNEKLFF.

This sequence joins TRBV5-1 and TRBJ1-6; D remains ambiguous. Germline values: CDR1 SGHRS, CDR2 YFSETQ. The CDR3 is 14 amino acids. The germline V and J ends were trimmed by 0 bases and 9 bases, with 10 bases remaining between them. For the CDR3, the DNA is TGCGCCAGCAGCTTGGCTGGGGTTAGTTCACCCCTCCACTTT. It translates to CASSLAGVSSPLHF.

CDR3 protein: CASSARDRANTEAFF. The CDR3 nucleotides are TGTGCCAGCAGTGCACGGGACAGGGCCAACACTGAAGCTTTCTTT. V is TRBV6-6 and J is TRBJ1-1, with TRBD1 matching 9 bases. The V gene's germline CDR1 is MNHNY and CDR2 SVGAGI (reference sequence). The CDR3 loop spans 15 amino acids. The ends lost 5 bases at V and 2 bases at J; junction bases unmatched: 6.

The rearrangement links TRBV6-2 or TRBV6-3 to TRBJ2-7; TRBD2 matches 7 bases. The V and J ends lost 2 bases and 4 bases, in that order; junction bases with no gene match: 14. The CDR3 length is 17 residues. Germline V gene lookup returns CDR1 MNHEY and CDR2 SVGEGT. The chain's CDR3 is CASSYPTLGLDAYEQYF. The CDR3 DNA sequence: TGTGCCAGCAGTTACCCAACCTTAGGACTAGATGCGTACGAGCAGTACTTC.

The V and J genes are TRBV7-9 and TRBJ2-2, with 11 positions matching TRBD2. The CDR3 contains 16 residues. The V segment lost 8 bases and the J segment 3 bases; nucleotides outside the gene matches: 8. The V gene's germline CDR1 is SEHNR and CDR2 FQNEAQ (reference sequence). The CDR3 here is CASCPGLADYTGELFF. DNA of the CDR3: TGTGCCAGCTGTCCGGGACTAGCGGATTACACCGGGGAGCTGTTTTTT.

In regard to this clone: Its ends do not fully match the called genes, so a read error is possible. V gene TRBV28 combines with J gene TRBJ1-4; no clear D gene. Germline assignment: CDR1 MDHEN and CDR2 SYDVKM. The CDR3 totals 15 residues. The CDR3 spells CVSSRTGPGIEKLFF. For the CDR3, the DNA is TGTGTCAGCAGTAGAACCGGGCCCGGTATTGAAAAACTGTTTTTT.

The chain recombines TRBV6-2 or TRBV6-3 with TRBJ1-1; TRBD1 is a possible D gene (6 bases). The germline V gene has CDR1 MNHEY and CDR2 SVGEGT. CDR3 length equals 13 residues. The ends were cut back, 4 bases at V and 6 bases at J, with 12 bases in the middle. The DNA of the CDR3 is TGTGCCAGCAGTTTCGTGGACAGTGCTGAAGCTTTCTTT. This encodes CASSFVDSAEAFF.

V gene TRBV7-6 combines with J gene TRBJ2-7, with D perhaps TRBD1 (6 bases). The CDR3 is 13 amino acids. Looked up from germline, CDR1 is SGHVS and CDR2 is FNYEAQ. V shed 2 bases and J shed 6 bases, with 11 bases lying between them. CDR3 sequence: CASSLYRAGEQYF. In DNA, the CDR3 is TGTGCCAGCAGCTTATACAGGGCGGGCGAGCAGTACTTC. The whole variable domain, filled in from reference TRBV7-6 and TRBJ2-7, reads GAGVSQSPRYKVTKRGQDVALRCDPISGHVSLYWYRQALGQGPEFLTYFNYEAQQDKSGLPNDRFSAERPEGSISTLTIQRTEQRDSAMYRCASSLYRAGEQYFGPGTRLTVT.

The rearrangement uses TRBV2 and TRBJ2-3; either TRBD1 or TRBD2 may fit D (5 bases each). Per germline, CDR1 SNHLY and CDR2 FYNNEI. This CDR3 has 12 residues. Trimming shortened V by 6 bases and J by 6 bases, and 10 bases separated the two germline ends. CDR3 residues: CASRKGSDTQYF. In DNA form, the CDR3 reads TGTGCCAGCAGAAAGGGGAGTGATACGCAGTATTTT.

The gene calls are TRBV7-2 and TRBJ2-3; 12 bases map to TRBD2. This CDR3 contains 16 residues. Germline assignment: CDR1 SGHTA and CDR2 FQGNSA. J was trimmed by 2 bases and V by 1 base; bases with no gene match: 1. The CDR3, as DNA: TGTGCCAGCAGCTTAGGACTAGCGGGGGCCACAGATACGCAGTATTTT. Protein: CASSLGLAGATDTQYF. The whole variable domain, remainder taken from reference TRBV7-2 and TRBJ2-3, is GAGVSQSPSNKVTEKGKDVELRCDPISGHTALYWYRQSLGQGLEFLIYFQGNSAPDKSGLPSDRFSAERTGGSVSTLTIQRTQQEDSAVYLCASSLGLAGATDTQYFGPGTRLTVL.

V gene TRBV4-3 combines with J gene TRBJ2-5; 15 nucleotides align to TRBD2. V shed 4 bases and J 6 bases; nucleotides not matched to a gene: 9. Per germline, CDR1 LGHNA and CDR2 YSLEER. This CDR3 has 17 amino acids. CDR3 sequence (DNA): TGCGCCAGCAGCCCGGGACTAGCGGGGGGAGGCCGCCAGACCCAGTACTTC. This encodes CASSPGLAGGGRQTQYF.

V is TRBV4-1 and J is TRBJ2-6; no firm D call. The CDR3 runs to 16 residues. The germline gives CDR1 MGHRA, CDR2 YSYEKL. Trimming shortened V by 1 base and J by 0 bases, and 7 bases separated the two germline ends. The DNA for the CDR3 is TGCGCCAGCAGCCAAGGCCTCCCCTCTGGGGCCAACGTCCTGACTTTC. Translating gives CASSQGLPSGANVLTF.

This clone was seen once. The chain couples TRBV7-2 to TRBJ2-3; TRBD2 agrees at 13 bases. Trimming removed 5 bases from V and 6 bases from J; junction bases left unmatched: 5. Germline lookup yields CDR1 SGHTA and CDR2 FQGNSA. The CDR3 extends over 15 amino acids. The CDR3 spells CASSELAGGRDTQYF. In DNA form, the CDR3 reads TGTGCCAGCAGCGAACTAGCGGGGGGGAGGGATACGCAGTATTTT. The full variable domain, in which reference TRBV7-2 and TRBJ2-3 provide the parts outside the CDR3, is GAGVSQSPSNKVTEKGKDVELRCDPISGHTALYWYRQSLGQGLEFLIYFQGNSAPDKSGLPSDRFSAERTGGSVSTLTIQRTQQEDSAVYLCASSELAGGRDTQYFGPGTRLTVL.

In this sample, this clone turned up once. Distinct nucleotide sequences in the sample also encode this CDR3. The chain uses TRBV27 and TRBJ2-7; 8 bases match TRBD2. Germline V gene sequence: CDR1 MNHEY, CDR2 SMNVEV (reference sequence). Trimming cost V 4 bases and J 0 bases; bases outside gene matches: 2. This CDR3 contains 14 residues. CDR3 loop: CASSWSGGSYEQYF. Written as DNA, the CDR3 is TGTGCCAGCAGTTGGAGCGGGGGCTCCTACGAGCAGTACTTC.

V is TRBV7-6 and J is TRBJ2-1; TRBD1 matches 8 bases. V lost 5 bases to trimming and J lost 5 bases; unmatched junction nucleotides: 8. CDR1 SGHVS and CDR2 FNYEAQ come from the germline V gene. The CDR3 is 15 amino acids. CDR3: CASSPWTGNNNEQFF. Written as DNA, the CDR3 is TGTGCCAGCAGCCCATGGACAGGGAATAACAATGAGCAGTTCTTC.